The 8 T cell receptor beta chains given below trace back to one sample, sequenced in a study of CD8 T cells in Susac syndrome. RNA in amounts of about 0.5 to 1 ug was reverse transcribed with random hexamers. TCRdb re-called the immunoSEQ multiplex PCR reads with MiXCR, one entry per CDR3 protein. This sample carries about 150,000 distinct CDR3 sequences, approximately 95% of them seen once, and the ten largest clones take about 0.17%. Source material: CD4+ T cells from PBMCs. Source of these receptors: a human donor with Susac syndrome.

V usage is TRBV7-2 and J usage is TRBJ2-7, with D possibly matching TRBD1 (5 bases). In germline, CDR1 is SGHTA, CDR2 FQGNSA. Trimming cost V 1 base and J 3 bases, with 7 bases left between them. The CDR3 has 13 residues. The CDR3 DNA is TGTGCCAGCAGCTTAGTTAGGGGCTACGAGCAGTACTTC. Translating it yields CASSLVRGYEQYF.

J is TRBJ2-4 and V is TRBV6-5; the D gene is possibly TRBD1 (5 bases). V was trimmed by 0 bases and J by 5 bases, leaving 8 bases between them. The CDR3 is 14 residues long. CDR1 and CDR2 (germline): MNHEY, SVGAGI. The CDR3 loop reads CASSYSVTENIQYF. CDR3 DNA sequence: TGTGCCAGCAGTTACTCGGTGACAGAAAACATTCAGTACTTC.

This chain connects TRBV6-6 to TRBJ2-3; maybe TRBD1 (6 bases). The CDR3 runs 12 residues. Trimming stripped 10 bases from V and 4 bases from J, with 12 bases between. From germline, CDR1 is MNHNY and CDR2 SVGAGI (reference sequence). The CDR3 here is CAINSGADTQYF. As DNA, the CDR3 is TGTGCCATAAATTCAGGGGCAGATACGCAGTATTTT.

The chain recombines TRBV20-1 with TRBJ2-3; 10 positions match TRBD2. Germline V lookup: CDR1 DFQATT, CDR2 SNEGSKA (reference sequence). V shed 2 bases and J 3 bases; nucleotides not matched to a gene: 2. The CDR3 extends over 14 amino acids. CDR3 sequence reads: CSARSGGVTDTQYF. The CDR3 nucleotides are TGCAGTGCTAGAAGCGGGGGGGTGACAGATACGCAGTATTTT.

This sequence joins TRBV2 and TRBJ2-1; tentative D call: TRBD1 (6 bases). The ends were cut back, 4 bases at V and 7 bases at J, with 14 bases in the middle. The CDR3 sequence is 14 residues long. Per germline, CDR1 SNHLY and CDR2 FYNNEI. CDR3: CASSGGLASNEQFF. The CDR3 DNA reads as TGTGCCAGCAGTGGGGGGCTAGCCTCGAATGAGCAGTTCTTC.

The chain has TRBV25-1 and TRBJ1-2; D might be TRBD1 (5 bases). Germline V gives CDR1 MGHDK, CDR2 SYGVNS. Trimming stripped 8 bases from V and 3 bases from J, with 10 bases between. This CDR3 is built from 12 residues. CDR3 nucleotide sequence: TGTGCCAGCTCGGACAACTACTATGGCTACACCTTC. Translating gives CASSDNYYGYTF.

The CDR3 here is CASSFPSQQGREQYF. DNA for the CDR3: TGTGCCAGCAGCTTCCCTTCTCAACAGGGTAGGGAGCAGTACTTC. V gene TRBV7-2 combines with J gene TRBJ2-7, with D perhaps matching TRBD1 (6 bases). The CDR3 extends over 15 amino acids. Trimming stripped 3 bases from V and 7 bases from J, with 19 bases between. Germline V gene lookup returns CDR1 SGHTA and CDR2 FQGNSA.

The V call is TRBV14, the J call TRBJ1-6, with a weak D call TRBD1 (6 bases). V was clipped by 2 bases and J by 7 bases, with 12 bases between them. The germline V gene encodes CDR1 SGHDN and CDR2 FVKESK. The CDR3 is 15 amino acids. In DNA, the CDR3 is TGTGCCAGCAGCCAATCTACAGGGTGGAATTCACCCCTCCACTTT. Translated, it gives CASSQSTGWNSPLHF.